Listed below are T cell receptor beta chains from one sample, sequenced in a study of T cell responses to AZD1222 COVID-19 vaccine. Here immunoSEQ multiplex PCR was the method, and the copy in TCRdb shows in-frame clones only, minus some. The table includes about 85,000 clones, about nine tenths detected once. The source was peripheral blood, collected on day 0 of AZD1222 vaccination. These receptors were taken from an adult in good health. The CDR3 runs from the conserved cysteine through the conserved F or W.

v_call: TRBV19
j_call: TRBJ1-2
cdr3_aa: CASMGTVYGYTF

v_call: TRBV6-5
j_call: TRBJ2-2
cdr3_aa: CASGGAGELFF

v_call: TRBV7-9
j_call: TRBJ2-1
cdr3_aa: CASSAQLGGEQFF

v_call: TRBV7-9
j_call: TRBJ2-4
cdr3_aa: CASSLRSGGSAKNIQYF

v_call: TRBV6-6
j_call: TRBJ1-2
cdr3_aa: CASSTGTGNYGYTF

v_call: TRBV29-1
j_call: TRBJ2-3
cdr3_aa: CSAASTDTQYF

v_call: TRBV6-2/TRBV6-3
j_call: TRBJ2-7
cdr3_aa: CASSRAGGPGSEQYF

v_call: TRBV6-1
j_call: TRBJ2-1
cdr3_aa: CASSEASGYNEQFF

v_call: TRBV6-5
j_call: TRBJ1-1
cdr3_aa: CASSRYRRGLTEAFF

v_call: TRBV7-3
j_call: TRBJ2-3
cdr3_aa: CASSPGVGEGQNTQYF

v_call: TRBV28
j_call: TRBJ1-5
cdr3_aa: CASRGTAYQPQHF

v_call: TRBV30
j_call: TRBJ2-2
cdr3_aa: CAWSVGGGTGELFF

v_call: TRBV5-1
j_call: TRBJ2-7
cdr3_aa: CASRVGTGVIGEQYF

v_call: TRBV28
j_call: TRBJ2-3
cdr3_aa: CASTLSSGHQRNTQYF

v_call: TRBV18
j_call: TRBJ1-1
cdr3_aa: CASSPRDRVMDTEAFF

v_call: TRBV10-3
j_call: TRBJ2-2
cdr3_aa: CAISESIGMGGTGELFF

v_call: TRBV6-5
j_call: TRBJ1-1
cdr3_aa: CASSYGQGYTEAFF

v_call: TRBV25-1
j_call: TRBJ2-7
cdr3_aa: CASSGGQGSYEQYF

v_call: TRBV6-2/TRBV6-3
j_call: TRBJ1-2
cdr3_aa: CASSDQGGGYTF

v_call: TRBV18
j_call: TRBJ1-5
cdr3_aa: CASSPLGAGIMHQPRHF

v_call: TRBV25-1
j_call: TRBJ2-1
cdr3_aa: CASRPQGYNEQFF

v_call: TRBV6-5
j_call: TRBJ1-1
cdr3_aa: CASSYTPQNTEAFF

v_call: TRBV10-3
j_call: TRBJ1-1
cdr3_aa: CAISDEGRQENTEAFF

v_call: TRBV6-5
j_call: TRBJ1-1
cdr3_aa: CASRGGNEAFF

v_call: TRBV7-3
j_call: TRBJ2-1
cdr3_aa: CASSLNVQLEQFF

v_call: TRBV6-5
j_call: TRBJ1-2
cdr3_aa: CASSLSTGEDGYTF

v_call: TRBV24-1
j_call: TRBJ2-7
cdr3_aa: CATSPAGGYEQYF

v_call: TRBV19
j_call: TRBJ1-1
cdr3_aa: CASSRQGPNTEAFF

v_call: TRBV6-5
j_call: TRBJ2-7
cdr3_aa: CASRDSLYEQYF

v_call: TRBV25-1
j_call: TRBJ2-1
cdr3_aa: CASSEMRPGTSGMNEQFF

v_call: TRBV3-1/TRBV3-2
j_call: TRBJ1-4
cdr3_aa: CASSRTPDVNEKLFF

v_call: TRBV11-2
j_call: TRBJ2-7
cdr3_aa: CASSLDLGYGRDRIYEQYF

v_call: TRBV6-5
j_call: TRBJ1-4
cdr3_aa: CASSFSEEGEKLFF

v_call: TRBV9
j_call: TRBJ2-3
cdr3_aa: CASSVSSTDTQYF

v_call: TRBV21-1
j_call: TRBJ1-5
cdr3_aa: CASFPGHSNQPQHF

v_call: TRBV9
j_call: TRBJ1-1
cdr3_aa: CASSVETGRTEAFF

v_call: TRBV19
j_call: TRBJ1-5
cdr3_aa: CASSIRVGFDQPQHF

v_call: TRBV7-9
j_call: TRBJ2-7
cdr3_aa: CASSSQRGVHEQYF

v_call: TRBV4-2
j_call: TRBJ1-6
cdr3_aa: CASSPSTERPLHF

v_call: TRBV29-1
j_call: TRBJ1-3
cdr3_aa: CSVEGSGNTIYF